Listed below are T cell receptor beta chains from one sample, sequenced in a study of T cell responses to AZD1222 COVID-19 vaccine. The method was immunoSEQ multiplex PCR; TCRdb's version includes in-frame clones alone and lacks a portion of them. Here the sample spans 110,000 or so clones, 88% being singletons. The sample consisted of peripheral blood, taken 28 days after the second AZD1222 dose. The receptor set was obtained from an adult who received the AZD1222 COVID-19 vaccine. The CDR3 runs from the conserved cysteine through the conserved F or W.

len	j_gene	v_gene	CDR3aa
16	TRBJ2-5	TRBV28	CASSLASGGGQETQYF
11	TRBJ1-1	TRBV12-3/TRBV12-4	CASSYQGRAFF
14	TRBJ1-5	TRBV15	CATSRDRGREPQHF
20	TRBJ1-1	TRBV19	CASSIRPRGGTKVMNTEAFF
15	TRBJ2-2	TRBV5-1	CASSFTGRITGELFF
14	TRBJ1-1	TRBV7-8	CASSPQGGNTEAFF
13	TRBJ1-3	TRBV6-5	CASKRGSGNTIYF
12	TRBJ1-3	TRBV12-3/TRBV12-4	CASGLDGNTIYF
11	TRBJ2-1	TRBV3-1/TRBV3-2	CASSQDPEQFF
15	TRBJ2-2	TRBV7-2	CASSSPVLNTGELFF
13	TRBJ2-7	TRBV7-2	CASSLVNREEQYF
15	TRBJ2-3	TRBV5-4	CASHRGHTNTDTQYF
14	TRBJ1-5	TRBV24-1	CATSEKGHNQPQHF
12	TRBJ2-7	TRBV29-1	CSVDEGGGIREF
15	TRBJ2-3	TRBV7-3	CASSLMGGSTDTQYF
15	TRBJ1-1	TRBV10-3	CAISEPTGKETEAFF
13	TRBJ1-1	TRBV4-3	CASSLRLNTEAFF
15	TRBJ2-7	TRBV11-3	CASSPGGQGAYEQYF
16	TRBJ1-5	TRBV6-2/TRBV6-3	CASSQIRQGARQPQHF
15	TRBJ1-4	TRBV9	CASSATWGAEEKLFF
15	TRBJ2-7	TRBV6-8	CASSPPSGGPYEQYF
14	TRBJ2-3	TRBV11-2	CASSLVGSRDTQYF
13	TRBJ2-7	TRBV5-1	CASSPLDTYEQYF
14	TRBJ1-2	TRBV28	CASSKMTGNYGYTF
12	TRBJ2-7	TRBV7-2	CASSLETYEQYF
14	TRBJ2-7	TRBV7-2	CASSLGGSNYEQYF
14	TRBJ1-5	TRBV25-1	CASSGWETNQPQHF
14	TRBJ1-5	TRBV28	CASSIGGSAQPQHF
14	TRBJ1-1	TRBV5-1	CASSLRQGGTEAFF
13	TRBJ1-1	TRBV2	CASSGGQNTEAFF
15	TRBJ2-1	TRBV5-1	CASSLAAGGPYEQFF